Listed here is a single T cell receptor beta chain. The repertoire was sequenced with immunoSEQ multiplex PCR; TCRdb's copy has only in-frame clones and lacks some. The table includes roughly 180,000 clones, under 90% detected once. The CDR3 runs 16 residues. Trimming removed 0 bases from V and 4 bases from J, with 14 bases in between. Germline V gene sequence: CDR1 SGHRS, CDR2 YFSETQ. This sample is part of a study of blood T cell repertoires in COVID-19. This chain links TRBV5-1 with TRBJ2-1, with a possible D match to TRBD1 (5 bases). The receptor comes from an elderly woman with active or convalescent COVID-19. Sequenced sample: peripheral blood. CDR3 sequence (DNA): TGCGCCAGCAGCTTGGCCACGACAGTCCTTTACAATGAGCAGTTCTTC. The encoded protein is CASSLATTVLYNEQFF.